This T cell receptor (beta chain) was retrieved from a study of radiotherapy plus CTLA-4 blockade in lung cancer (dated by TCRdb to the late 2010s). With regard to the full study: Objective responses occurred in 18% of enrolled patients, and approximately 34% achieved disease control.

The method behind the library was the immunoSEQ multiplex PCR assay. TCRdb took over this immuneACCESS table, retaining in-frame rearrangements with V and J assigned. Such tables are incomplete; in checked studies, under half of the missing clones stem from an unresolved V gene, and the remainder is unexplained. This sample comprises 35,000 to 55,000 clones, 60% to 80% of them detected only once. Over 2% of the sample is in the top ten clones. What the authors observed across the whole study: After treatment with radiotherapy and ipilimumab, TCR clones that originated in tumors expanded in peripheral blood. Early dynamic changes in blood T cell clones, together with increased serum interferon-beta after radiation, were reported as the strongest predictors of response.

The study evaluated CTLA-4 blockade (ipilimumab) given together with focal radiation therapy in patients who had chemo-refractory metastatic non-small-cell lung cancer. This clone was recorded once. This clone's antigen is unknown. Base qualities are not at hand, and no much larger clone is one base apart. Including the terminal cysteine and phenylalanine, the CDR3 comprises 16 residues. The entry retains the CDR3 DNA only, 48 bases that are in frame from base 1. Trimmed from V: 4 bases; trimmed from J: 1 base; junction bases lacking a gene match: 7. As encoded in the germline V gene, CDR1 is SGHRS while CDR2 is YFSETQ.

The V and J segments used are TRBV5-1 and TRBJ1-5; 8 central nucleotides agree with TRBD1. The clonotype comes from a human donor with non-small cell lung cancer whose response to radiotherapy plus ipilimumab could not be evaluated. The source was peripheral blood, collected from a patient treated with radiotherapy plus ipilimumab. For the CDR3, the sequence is CASSPGQGNSNQPQHF. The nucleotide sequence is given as TGCGCCAGCAGCCCCGGACAGGGTAACAGCAATCAGCCCCAGCATTTT.